These T cell receptor beta chains were read from a single sample in a study of technical replicates of blood from several donors. Clones were sequenced by immunoSEQ multiplex PCR, and TCRdb holds only the in-frame ones, with some missing. The sample lists more than 65,000 clones, roughly four fifths occurring once. Sequences were obtained from PBMCs. Receptors were obtained from a human donor in good health. Some clones in this sample may be carry-over from other donors' samples. The CDR3 runs from the conserved cysteine through the conserved F or W. A D gene is named only where the DNA matches it firmly. Clone size appears in some rows only: once, few, many, or a class for an expanded clone.

V: TRBV5-6
D: TRBD2
J: TRBJ2-5
size: .
DNA: TGTGCCAGCAGCTTGCTAGCGGGGCGTCAAGAGACCCAGTACTTC
CDR3: CASSLLAGRQETQYF

V: TRBV7-9
D: TRBD2
J: TRBJ2-7
size: .
DNA: TGTGGCAGCAGCCCCAGCTGGGCTAGCGGATCTTTTGAGCAGTACTTC
CDR3: CGSSPSWASGSFEQYF

V: TRBV6-5
D: TRBD1
J: TRBJ1-2
size: few
DNA: TGTGCCAGCAGTCGACAGGGAAACTATGGCTACACCTTC
CDR3: CASSRQGNYGYTF

V: TRBV30
D: TRBD2
J: TRBJ2-3
size: .
DNA: TGTGCCTGGAGGCCCTGGGGCCTGACTAGCGGGGGGGCTAGGGATACGCAGTATTTT
CDR3: CAWRPWGLTSGGARDTQYF

V: TRBV7-2
D: .
J: TRBJ1-3
size: .
DNA: TGTGCCAGCAGCACCCACGTCGGGGGAAACACCATATATTTT
CDR3: CASSTHVGGNTIYF

V: TRBV5-6
D: .
J: TRBJ2-7
size: .
DNA: TGTGCCAGCAGCTTGGGCCCGGGATCCTACGAGCAGTACTTC
CDR3: CASSLGPGSYEQYF

V: TRBV7-2
D: .
J: TRBJ1-6
size: once
DNA: TGTGCCAGCAGCTTGTCCAGGGTTTCACCCCTCCACTTT
CDR3: CASSLSRVSPLHF

V: TRBV27
D: .
J: TRBJ2-3
size: .
DNA: TGTGCCAGCAGGTGGCAGGGAACCGATACGCAGTATTTT
CDR3: CASRWQGTDTQYF

V: TRBV5-4
D: .
J: TRBJ2-7
size: .
DNA: TGTGCCTCCCGGGGGGCGCGTGAGCAGTACTTC
CDR3: CASRGAREQYF

V: TRBV29-1
D: TRBD2
J: TRBJ2-1
size: .
DNA: TGCAGCGTTGTCGGCGGGAGTTTCTACAATGAGCAGTTCTTC
CDR3: CSVVGGSFYNEQFF

V: TRBV19
D: .
J: TRBJ2-1
size: .
DNA: TGTGCCAGTAGTAGCGGGGTAATCTACAATGAGCAGTTCTTC
CDR3: CASSSGVIYNEQFF

V: TRBV7-2
D: TRBD2
J: TRBJ2-7
size: .
DNA: TGTGCCAGCAGCCCCCAACCTACCACTAGCGGGGAGTACTTC
CDR3: CASSPQPTTSGEYF

V: TRBV5-6
D: TRBD2
J: TRBJ2-3
size: .
DNA: TGTGCCAGCAGCTTGCTAGCGGGGGGTGGCGATACGCAGTATTTT
CDR3: CASSLLAGGGDTQYF

V: TRBV19
D: TRBD1
J: TRBJ1-6
size: .
DNA: TGTGCCAGTAGTGGGGCCCTGGGACAGGGTTTTTCAGCAGCGCCCCTCCACTTT
CDR3: CASSGALGQGFSAAPLHF

V: TRBV19
D: .
J: TRBJ2-5
size: .
DNA: TGTGCCAGTAGTCCGGGACGGGAGGAGACCCAGTACTTC
CDR3: CASSPGREETQYF

V: TRBV5-4
D: .
J: TRBJ2-3
size: few
DNA: TGTGCCAGCAGCTTGCAGCAGGGGGGAGCAGATACGCAGTATTTT
CDR3: CASSLQQGGADTQYF

V: TRBV5-6
D: TRBD1
J: TRBJ2-2
size: many
DNA: TGTGCCAGCAGCTATGGGACAGGGACCGGGGAGCTGTTTTTT
CDR3: CASSYGTGTGELFF

V: TRBV18
D: .
J: TRBJ2-1
size: .
DNA: TGTGCCAGCTCACAATCAACAGGGTACAATGAGCAGTTCTTC
CDR3: CASSQSTGYNEQFF

V: TRBV6-5
D: .
J: TRBJ2-3
size: once
DNA: TGTGCCAGCAGCCCGTCTGGCACAGATACGCAGTATTTT
CDR3: CASSPSGTDTQYF

V: TRBV5-6
D: .
J: TRBJ1-2
size: once
DNA: TGTGCCAGCAGCTTGAGTGGCCGGGGATACGATGGCTACACCTTC
CDR3: CASSLSGRGYDGYTF

V: TRBV29-1
D: .
J: TRBJ2-2
size: .
DNA: TGCAGCGTTGATGGGAGGAACACCGGGGAGCTGTTTTTT
CDR3: CSVDGRNTGELFF

V: TRBV29-1
D: .
J: TRBJ1-1
size: .
DNA: TGCAGCGTTGAGGGGGGGGCGGCGAACACTGAAGCTTTCTTT
CDR3: CSVEGGAANTEAFF

V: TRBV2
D: .
J: TRBJ2-7
size: few
DNA: TGTGCCACCAGGGGACTTCGCAAGAACTACGAGCAGTACTTC
CDR3: CATRGLRKNYEQYF

V: TRBV29-1
D: .
J: TRBJ2-5
size: .
DNA: TGCAGCGTTGAGGAAAAACAGGGTTGGGAGACCCAGTACTTC
CDR3: CSVEEKQGWETQYF

V: TRBV5-1
D: .
J: TRBJ1-6
size: few
DNA: TGCGCCAGCAGCTTGACCCAGTCTGGTAATTCACCCCTCCACTTT
CDR3: CASSLTQSGNSPLHF

V: TRBV1
D: .
J: TRBJ2-5
size: .
DNA: TGCACCAGCAGCCAAGCACTAGCGGAACAAGAGACCCAGTACTTC
CDR3: CTSSQALAEQETQYF

V: TRBV5-1
D: TRBD2
J: TRBJ2-7
size: .
DNA: TGCGCCAGCAGCGCCGGGGGGGGGAACGAGCAGTACTTC
CDR3: CASSAGGGNEQYF

V: TRBV5-1
D: .
J: TRBJ1-1
size: .
DNA: TGCGCCAGCAGCCCCCTACGGGGGGGGCGCGACACTGAAGCTTTCTTT
CDR3: CASSPLRGGRDTEAFF

V: TRBV6-1
D: TRBD2
J: TRBJ2-3
size: .
DNA: TGTGCCAGCAGTGATGAGACTAGCGGGGGGAACACAGATACGCAGTATTTT
CDR3: CASSDETSGGNTDTQYF

V: TRBV6-6
D: .
J: TRBJ2-1
size: .
DNA: TGTGCCAGCAGTGTACGGGAAGGGCTTTACAATGAGCAGTTCTTC
CDR3: CASSVREGLYNEQFF

V: TRBV6-4
D: .
J: TRBJ1-1
size: .
DNA: TGTGCCAGCAGTGAACAGGGGAACACTGAAGCTTTCTTT
CDR3: CASSEQGNTEAFF

V: TRBV7-2
D: .
J: TRBJ1-6
size: .
DNA: TGTGCCAGCAGCCAAGACAGTTTCTCACCCCTCCACTTT
CDR3: CASSQDSFSPLHF

V: TRBV2
D: TRBD1
J: TRBJ1-2
size: few
DNA: TGTGCCACCTCGGAACAGGGGGCTATCTATGGCTACACCTTC
CDR3: CATSEQGAIYGYTF

V: TRBV7-2
D: TRBD2
J: TRBJ2-7
size: .
DNA: TGTGCCAGCAGCCTGGGGGGGTTGCTCTCCTACGAGCAGTACTTC
CDR3: CASSLGGLLSYEQYF

V: TRBV18
D: TRBD2
J: TRBJ2-3
size: .
DNA: TGTGCCAGCTCACTCCTCTTAAGCGGGGGGGTCGCAGATACGCAGTATTTT
CDR3: CASSLLLSGGVADTQYF

V: TRBV10-1
D: TRBD1
J: TRBJ1-6
size: .
DNA: TGCGCCAGCATACAGGGGGACTATAATTCACCCCTCCACTTT
CDR3: CASIQGDYNSPLHF

V: TRBV5-4
D: TRBD1
J: TRBJ2-7
size: .
DNA: TGTGCCAGCAGCTGGGGACAGTCTTTCTACGAGCAGTACTTC
CDR3: CASSWGQSFYEQYF

V: TRBV13
D: .
J: TRBJ2-7
size: few
DNA: TGTGCCAGCAGCTTAGAGGGCGGGACGGCCTACGAGCAGTACTTC
CDR3: CASSLEGGTAYEQYF

V: TRBV29-1
D: TRBD1
J: TRBJ2-7
size: .
DNA: TGCAGCGTTGCGGGGACAGGGATCTACGAGCAGTACTTC
CDR3: CSVAGTGIYEQYF

V: TRBV4-3
D: TRBD1
J: TRBJ1-5
size: .
DNA: TGCGCCAGCAGCCAAGAACGGGGACAGGGGATTGGGAGCAATCAGCCCCAGCATTTT
CDR3: CASSQERGQGIGSNQPQHF

V: TRBV30
D: .
J: TRBJ1-6
size: medium-sized
DNA: TGTGCCTGGAGTCCCCCAGGGGCGGAGAATTCACCCCTCCACTTT
CDR3: CAWSPPGAENSPLHF

V: TRBV6-6
D: TRBD1
J: TRBJ1-4
size: .
DNA: TGTGCCAGCAGCCCCGGACAGGGCCCTGAAAAACTGTTTTTT
CDR3: CASSPGQGPEKLFF

V: TRBV2
D: .
J: TRBJ2-7
size: .
DNA: TGTGCCAGCAGTAGACAGAGCTACGAGCAGTACTTC
CDR3: CASSRQSYEQYF

V: TRBV2
D: TRBD1
J: TRBJ2-3
size: few
DNA: TGTGCCAGCAGTGACAGGGGGTTGACAGATACGCAGTATTTT
CDR3: CASSDRGLTDTQYF

V: TRBV18
D: .
J: TRBJ1-4
size: once
DNA: TGTGCCAGCTCACCACTACAGGGAACTAATGAAAAACTGTTTTTT
CDR3: CASSPLQGTNEKLFF

V: TRBV30
D: TRBD1
J: TRBJ2-1
size: .
DNA: TGTGCCGGACAGGGAAGGAACAATGAGCAGTTCTTC
CDR3: CAGQGRNNEQFF

V: TRBV30
D: .
J: TRBJ2-7
size: .
DNA: TGTGCCTGGAGTGTGGGGGGAACCTCCTACGAGCAGTACTTC
CDR3: CAWSVGGTSYEQYF

V: TRBV15
D: .
J: TRBJ1-5
size: .
DNA: TGTGCCACCAGCAGAGATGGAGAGGGCAGACATCAGCCCCAGCATTTT
CDR3: CATSRDGEGRHQPQHF

V: TRBV6-1
D: TRBD1
J: TRBJ1-1
size: few
DNA: TGTGCCAGCAGTATCCGACAGGGCGCTGAAGCTTTCTTT
CDR3: CASSIRQGAEAFF

V: TRBV5-6
D: TRBD2
J: TRBJ2-3
size: .
DNA: TGTGCCAGCAGCTTGGAGGTGGCTAGCGGGAGTATAGATACGCAGTATTTT
CDR3: CASSLEVASGSIDTQYF

V: TRBV5-1
D: .
J: TRBJ2-1
size: once
DNA: TGCGCCAGCAGCTTGGACCCAGACAATGAGCAGTTCTTC
CDR3: CASSLDPDNEQFF

V: TRBV4-1
D: .
J: TRBJ2-7
size: .
DNA: TGCGCCAGCAGCCAAGAGAACTGGGCCTCCTACGAGCAGTACTTC
CDR3: CASSQENWASYEQYF

V: TRBV6-5
D: TRBD1
J: TRBJ1-4
size: few
DNA: TGTGCCAGCAGAAAAGTGACAGGGGTTAATGAAAAACTGTTTTTT
CDR3: CASRKVTGVNEKLFF

V: TRBV6-1
D: .
J: TRBJ1-1
size: .
DNA: TGTGCCAGCAGTGCTCAGGGCGAAGCTTTCTTT
CDR3: CASSAQGEAFF